A selection of T cell receptor beta chains follows, all from one sample in a study of blood T cell repertoires in COVID-19. The data were produced by immunoSEQ multiplex PCR, yet TCRdb's version contains in-frame clones alone and is incomplete. The sample lists about 190,000 clones, more than 75% seen once, with approximately 4% in the top ten. Material: peripheral blood. Every receptor here comes from a human donor in a cohort sampled during active COVID-19. Both conserved end residues are part of each CDR3. A D gene is named only where the DNA matches it firmly. Size is stated for part of the rows, as once, few or many counts, or as a class when the clone is expanded.

v_call: TRBV18; d_call: TRBD2; clone_size: once; j_call: TRBJ2-7; cdr3_nt: TGTGCCAGCTCATCGTCCCGCACTAGCGGGGGCTACGAGCAGTACTTC; cdr3_aa: CASSSSRTSGGYEQYF
v_call: TRBV3-1/TRBV3-2; d_call: .; clone_size: .; j_call: TRBJ2-2; cdr3_nt: TGTGCCAGCAGCCATTTATCGGCCGGGGAGCTGTTTTTT; cdr3_aa: CASSHLSAGELFF
v_call: TRBV7-2; d_call: TRBD1; clone_size: .; j_call: TRBJ1-3; cdr3_nt: TGTGCCAGCAGTACGGACAGGGTCTCCGGAAACACCATATATTTT; cdr3_aa: CASSTDRVSGNTIYF
v_call: TRBV4-2; d_call: .; clone_size: .; j_call: TRBJ2-2; cdr3_nt: TGTGCCAGCAGCCACCCCGGGACATCACACCTAGACACCGGGGAGCTGTTTTTT; cdr3_aa: CASSHPGTSHLDTGELFF
v_call: TRBV7-9; d_call: TRBD1; clone_size: .; j_call: TRBJ2-7; cdr3_nt: TGTGCCACCGAGACAGGGGACCACTACGAGCAGTACTTC; cdr3_aa: CATETGDHYEQYF
v_call: TRBV5-4; d_call: TRBD2; clone_size: .; j_call: TRBJ2-1; cdr3_nt: TGTGCCAGCAGCTTGGTTAGCGGGAGGAATGAGCAGTTCTTC; cdr3_aa: CASSLVSGRNEQFF
v_call: TRBV10-3; d_call: TRBD1; clone_size: .; j_call: TRBJ1-1; cdr3_nt: TGTGCCATCAGTGCCAACGGACAGGGCACTGAAGCTTTCTTT; cdr3_aa: CAISANGQGTEAFF
v_call: TRBV6-2/TRBV6-3; d_call: .; clone_size: .; j_call: TRBJ1-3; cdr3_nt: TGTGCCAGCAGTTACTCGACAGGCTCTGGAAACACCATATATTTT; cdr3_aa: CASSYSTGSGNTIYF
v_call: TRBV5-1; d_call: TRBD2; clone_size: few; j_call: TRBJ2-1; cdr3_nt: TGCGCCAGCAGCGCGTTAGCGGGAGGATCCAATGAGCAGTTCTTC; cdr3_aa: CASSALAGGSNEQFF
v_call: TRBV6-1; d_call: .; clone_size: few; j_call: TRBJ1-3; cdr3_nt: TGTGCCAGCAGTGCTGGGGCCGTCTACTCTGGAAACACCATATATTTT; cdr3_aa: CASSAGAVYSGNTIYF
v_call: TRBV9; d_call: .; clone_size: .; j_call: TRBJ2-1; cdr3_nt: TGTGCCAGCAGCACACAGGGAAGCTCCTACAATGAGCAGTTCTTC; cdr3_aa: CASSTQGSSYNEQFF
v_call: TRBV10-1; d_call: TRBD2; clone_size: .; j_call: TRBJ2-7; cdr3_nt: TGCGCCAGCAGTGAGCGTATCGGGACTAGCGGACTCTACGAGCAGTACTTC; cdr3_aa: CASSERIGTSGLYEQYF
v_call: TRBV9; d_call: TRBD2; clone_size: .; j_call: TRBJ2-1; cdr3_nt: TGTGCCAGCAGCGCCGTAGCGGGGACTACCTACAATGAGCAGTTCTTC; cdr3_aa: CASSAVAGTTYNEQFF
v_call: TRBV27; d_call: .; clone_size: .; j_call: TRBJ1-6; cdr3_nt: TGTGCCAGCAGTTTCACTCAGGGGAATTCACCCCTCCACTTT; cdr3_aa: CASSFTQGNSPLHF
v_call: TRBV10-3; d_call: TRBD1; clone_size: .; j_call: TRBJ1-3; cdr3_nt: TGTGCCACCAAACAGGGGGTTGGTGCAGGAAACACCATATATTTT; cdr3_aa: CATKQGVGAGNTIYF
v_call: TRBV10-3; d_call: TRBD2; clone_size: .; j_call: TRBJ2-5; cdr3_nt: TGTGCCATCAGTGATCAAGGGATAGCGGGGACCCAGTACTTC; cdr3_aa: CAISDQGIAGTQYF
v_call: TRBV5-5; d_call: .; clone_size: .; j_call: TRBJ2-7; cdr3_nt: TGTGCCAGCAGCTTTCACCAGAGCGATTCCTACGAGCAGTACTTC; cdr3_aa: CASSFHQSDSYEQYF
v_call: TRBV5-1; d_call: .; clone_size: .; j_call: TRBJ1-6; cdr3_nt: TGCGCCACCCGGCCCCTTGACATGAATTCACCCCTCCACTTT; cdr3_aa: CATRPLDMNSPLHF
v_call: TRBV30; d_call: .; clone_size: .; j_call: TRBJ2-7; cdr3_nt: TGTGCCTGGAACACAGACCACTACGAGCAGTACTTC; cdr3_aa: CAWNTDHYEQYF
v_call: TRBV7-6; d_call: .; clone_size: once; j_call: TRBJ2-1; cdr3_nt: TGTGCCAGCAGCTTAACAGCCCACTCCAATGAGCAGTTCTTC; cdr3_aa: CASSLTAHSNEQFF
v_call: TRBV10-3; d_call: TRBD1; clone_size: few; j_call: TRBJ2-6; cdr3_nt: TGTGCCATCAGTGACCGGGACAGAACCTCTGGGGCCAACGTCCTGACTTTC; cdr3_aa: CAISDRDRTSGANVLTF
v_call: TRBV28; d_call: TRBD1; clone_size: .; j_call: TRBJ2-1; cdr3_nt: TGTGCCAGCAGCCCCCCGACAGGGAAATCCTACAATGAGCAGTTCTTC; cdr3_aa: CASSPPTGKSYNEQFF
v_call: TRBV19; d_call: TRBD1; clone_size: .; j_call: TRBJ1-2; cdr3_nt: TGTGCCAGTACGAACACCGGGACAGGGGCAACGGGCTACACCTTC; cdr3_aa: CASTNTGTGATGYTF
v_call: TRBV5-5; d_call: TRBD2; clone_size: .; j_call: TRBJ2-7; cdr3_nt: TGTGCCAGCAGCTTGGGCGGGAGCTTCTACGAGCAGTACTTC; cdr3_aa: CASSLGGSFYEQYF
v_call: TRBV9; d_call: .; clone_size: .; j_call: TRBJ1-5; cdr3_nt: TGTGCCAGCAGCGCATCGGATCAGCCCCAGCATTTT; cdr3_aa: CASSASDQPQHF
v_call: TRBV21-1; d_call: .; clone_size: few; j_call: TRBJ2-7; cdr3_nt: TGTGCCAGCAGCAATAGCGGGACGGCTTACGAGCAGTACTTC; cdr3_aa: CASSNSGTAYEQYF
v_call: TRBV7-6; d_call: TRBD2; clone_size: .; j_call: TRBJ2-2; cdr3_nt: TGTGCCAGCAGCTTATTCCTAGCGGGCACCGGGGAGCTGTTTTTT; cdr3_aa: CASSLFLAGTGELFF
v_call: TRBV6-5; d_call: TRBD2; clone_size: .; j_call: TRBJ2-7; cdr3_nt: TGTGCCAGCAGGTGGACTAGCGGATCCTACGAGCAGTACTTC; cdr3_aa: CASRWTSGSYEQYF
v_call: TRBV9; d_call: .; clone_size: .; j_call: TRBJ1-2; cdr3_nt: TGTGCCAGCAGCGCCACACCAGGGGAAAGGAATGGCTACACCTTC; cdr3_aa: CASSATPGERNGYTF
v_call: TRBV20-1; d_call: TRBD2; clone_size: .; j_call: TRBJ2-1; cdr3_nt: TGCAGTGCTAGTGTGCTAGCGGATTACAATGAGCAGTTCTTC; cdr3_aa: CSASVLADYNEQFF
v_call: TRBV6-2/TRBV6-3; d_call: TRBD2; clone_size: .; j_call: TRBJ2-1; cdr3_nt: TGTGCCAGCAGTTTTCGAAAAAGACTAGCGGGAGAGATTGAGCAGTTCTTC; cdr3_aa: CASSFRKRLAGEIEQFF
v_call: TRBV4-3; d_call: .; clone_size: .; j_call: TRBJ1-4; cdr3_nt: TGCGCCAGCAGCCAAGGGTCCAGGGCAACTAATGAAAAACTGTTTTTT; cdr3_aa: CASSQGSRATNEKLFF
v_call: TRBV6-2/TRBV6-3; d_call: .; clone_size: few; j_call: TRBJ1-1; cdr3_nt: TGTGCCAGCAGTTACGGAGGGTACACTGAAGCTTTCTTT; cdr3_aa: CASSYGGYTEAFF
v_call: TRBV28; d_call: TRBD2; clone_size: .; j_call: TRBJ2-1; cdr3_nt: TGTGCCAGCAGCCCCTCAGCGGGATATGGGGGTGAGCAGTTCTTC; cdr3_aa: CASSPSAGYGGEQFF
v_call: TRBV21-1; d_call: .; clone_size: .; j_call: TRBJ2-2; cdr3_nt: TGTGCCAGCAGCAAAATGGGGGCCCGTAAAGCGAACACCGGGGAGCTGTTTTTT; cdr3_aa: CASSKMGARKANTGELFF